One sample yielded the 32 T cell receptor beta chains listed below, sequenced in a study of blood T cell repertoires in COVID-19. Only in-frame clones appear in the TCRdb table, and some are missing; sequencing was by immunoSEQ multiplex PCR. Among roughly 120,000 clones listed, under 95% were seen once. The sample was peripheral blood. The receptor set was obtained from a man aged 50-60 years with active COVID-19.

The chain links TRBV7-3 to TRBJ1-2; TRBD1 might be the D (6 bases). The V end was cut by 8 bases, the J end by 2 bases, with 12 bases between. Germline loops: CDR1 SGHTA, CDR2 FQGTGA. This CDR3 has 13 residues. For the CDR3, the DNA is TGTGCCAGCGCCCCGGACAGAAACTATGGCTACACCTTC. Amino acids: CASAPDRNYGYTF. The full variable domain, with the rest looked up from reference TRBV7-3 and TRBJ1-2, is GAGVSQTPSNKVTEKGKYVELRCDPISGHTALYWYRQSLGQGPEFLIYFQGTGAADDSGLPNDRFFAVRPEGSVSTLKIQRTERGDSAVYLCASAPDRNYGYTFGSGTRLTVV.

The gene calls are TRBV7-8 and TRBJ1-5; the match to TRBD1 covers 8 bases. The CDR3 extends over 14 amino acids. Germline values: CDR1 SGHVS, CDR2 FQNEAQ. V trimming: 5 bases; J trimming: 5 bases; junction bases outside the gene matches: 5. The CDR3: CASSPGQGDQPQHF. The CDR3 DNA follows: TGTGCCAGCAGCCCAGGACAGGGTGATCAGCCCCAGCATTTT.

The CDR3 DNA reads TGTGCCAGCAGTTCCCCCGGGACAGCCCTTTTCAATGAGCAGTTCTTC. This sequence encodes CASSSPGTALFNEQFF. The J gene is TRBJ2-1, the V gene TRBV27, with TRBD1 matching over 7 bases. The CDR3 extends over 16 amino acids. Germline V gives CDR1 MNHEY, CDR2 SMNVEV (reference sequence). V lost 4 bases to trimming and J lost 6 bases; unmatched junction nucleotides: 12.

V usage is TRBV10-1 and J usage is TRBJ2-7; 8 nucleotides agree with TRBD1. V trimming: 6 bases; J trimming: 3 bases; junction bases outside the gene matches: 7. Germline V lookup: CDR1 WNHNN, CDR2 SYGVQD (reference sequence). The CDR3 length is 14 residues. The CDR3 spells CASRRTGRFYEQYV. The CDR3 coding sequence is TGCGCCAGCAGGCGGACAGGGCGTTTCTACGAGCAGTACGTC.

The chain links TRBV6-5 to TRBJ2-3; 8 nucleotides align to TRBD2. Germline-derived CDR1 and CDR2 are MNHEY and SVGAGI. The CDR3 spans 16 residues. V lost 0 bases and J lost 3; bases outside the gene matches: 5. CDR3 region: CASSYSSGSPTDTQYF. CDR3 in DNA: TGTGCCAGCAGTTACTCAAGCGGGAGTCCGACAGATACGCAGTATTTT.

This chain joins TRBV7-9 and TRBJ2-3, with D possibly matching TRBD1 (5 bases). CDR1 and CDR2 (germline): SEHNR, FQNEAQ (reference sequence). Deletions cut 1 base from V and 0 bases from J, with 11 bases between. This CDR3 contains 16 residues. The CDR3 DNA follows: TGTGCCAGCAGCTTAGGACAGAGTTGGAGCACAGATACGCAGTATTTT. Protein product: CASSLGQSWSTDTQYF.

The chain uses TRBV5-1 and TRBJ1-1, with 8 bases matching TRBD1. The CDR3 runs to 15 residues. CDR1 is SGHRS, CDR2 YFSETQ, per germline. The ends lost 0 bases at V and 1 base at J; junction bases unmatched: 2. CDR3 bases: TGCGCCAGCAGCTTGGACGGGACAGGGAACACTGAAGCTTTCTTT. Protein sequence: CASSLDGTGNTEAFF.

In DNA, the CDR3 is TGTGCCAGCAGCTTGGATGCAGGGATCGGTGGAAACACCATATATTTT. This sequence encodes CASSLDAGIGGNTIYF. The V gene is TRBV5-5, the J gene TRBJ1-3, with a weak D call TRBD1 (5 bases). V lost 0 bases and J lost 3, with 13 bases in between. This CDR3 comprises 16 residues. Germline CDR1 SGHKS, CDR2 YYEKEE (reference sequence). Filled out from reference TRBV5-5 and TRBJ1-3, the complete variable domain reads DAGVTQSPTHLIKTRGQQVTLRCSPISGHKSVSWYQQVLGQGPQFIFQYYEKEERGRGNFPDRFSARQFPNYSSELNVNALLLGDSALYLCASSLDAGIGGNTIYFGEGSWLTVV.

The chain has TRBV11-2 and TRBJ2-5, with D unclear. Looked up from germline, CDR1 is SGHAT and CDR2 is FQNNGV. Trimming pared 0 bases from V and 2 bases from J, leaving 7 bases between. The CDR3 contains 14 residues. CDR3 in amino acids: CASSLDSDQETQYF. The CDR3 coding sequence is TGTGCCAGCAGCTTAGACTCAGATCAAGAGACCCAGTACTTC.

The gene calls are TRBV7-9 and TRBJ1-5, with TRBD1 as a possible D gene (6 bases). Trimming stripped 5 bases from V and 7 bases from J, with 12 bases between. This CDR3 contains 13 residues. Germline-derived CDR1 and CDR2 are SEHNR and FQNEAQ (reference sequence). CDR3 nucleotide sequence: TGTGCCAGCAGCCTTCCTGGACAGCAGCCCCAGCATTTT. Protein product: CASSLPGQQPQHF.

V and J are TRBV3-1 (or the pseudogene TRBV3-2) and TRBJ1-6; 7 bases align to TRBD1. This CDR3 is built from 14 residues. After removal of 4 bases from V and 5 bases from J, the junction contained 2 bases not matched to a gene. CDR1 is LGHDT and CDR2 is YNNKEL in the germline V gene (reference sequence). CDR3 DNA: TGTGCCAGCAGCCCGGGACAGAATAATTCACCCCTCCACTTT. Protein product: CASSPGQNNSPLHF.

The chain joins TRBV29-1 to TRBJ2-7; D perhaps matches TRBD2 (5 bases). The germline gives CDR1 SQVTM, CDR2 ANQGSEA. V was cut by 2 bases and J by 5 bases, with 16 bases left in between. The CDR3 runs 14 residues. Written as DNA, the CDR3 is TGCAGCGTTGAACCCCGGGGTAGTCCCGACGAGCAGTACTTC. Translating it yields CSVEPRGSPDEQYF.

This chain joins TRBV7-7 and TRBJ2-5; D not certain. Germline loops: CDR1 SSHAT, CDR2 FNYEAQ (reference sequence). The CDR3 sequence is 15 residues long. With 3 bases removed from V and 4 bases from J, the gap between germline ends came to 15 bases. The CDR3 loop is CASSFTGSGLETQYF. For the CDR3, the DNA is TGTGCCAGCAGCTTTACCGGGTCCGGGTTAGAGACCCAGTACTTC.

The chain recombines TRBV5-4 with TRBJ2-1, with 8 positions matching TRBD1. V dropped 4 bases and J dropped 0; count of bases not matched to a gene: 3. This CDR3 region has 15 residues. Germline assignment: CDR1 SGHNT and CDR2 YYREEE (reference sequence). The CDR3 reads CASSKDRGSYNEQFF. In DNA, the CDR3 is TGTGCCAGCAGCAAAGACAGGGGCTCCTACAATGAGCAGTTCTTC. The whole variable domain, filled in from reference TRBV5-4 and TRBJ2-1, reads ETGVTQSPTHLIKTRGQQVTLRCSSQSGHNTVSWYQQALGQGPQFIFQYYREEENGRGNFPPRFSGLQFPNYSSELNVNALELDDSALYLCASSKDRGSYNEQFFGPGTRLTVL.

This clone was seen once. This chain uses TRBV6-5 with TRBJ1-2, with a possible D match to TRBD1 (6 bases). This CDR3 has 14 amino acids. The germline gives CDR1 MNHEY, CDR2 SVGAGI. The germline V and J ends were trimmed by 0 bases and 7 bases, with 12 bases remaining between them. The CDR3 protein is CASSYSGRTAGYTF. CDR3 nucleotide sequence: TGTGCCAGCAGTTACTCGGGACGGACAGCTGGCTACACCTTC.

This clone was seen once. V and J are TRBV19 and TRBJ2-7; 7 nucleotides match TRBD1. This CDR3 has 15 residues. Looked up from germline, CDR1 is LNHDA and CDR2 is SQIVND (reference sequence). V trimming: 5 bases; J trimming: 1 base; junction bases outside the gene matches: 8. CDR3 nucleotides: TGTGCCAGTAGTGAGGGGGCTGTTGGGTCCTACGAGCAGTACTTC. It encodes CASSEGAVGSYEQYF.

The rearrangement links TRBV6-5 to TRBJ1-6; D not certain. V lost 8 bases to trimming and J lost 8 bases, with 16 bases between them. The CDR3 covers 14 residues. Per the germline V gene, CDR1 is MNHEY and CDR2 is SVGAGI. This CDR3 is CASADPFSDSPLHF. CDR3 nucleotide sequence: TGTGCCAGCGCGGATCCGTTTAGCGATTCACCCCTCCACTTT.

The V and J genes are TRBV5-1 and TRBJ2-6; the match to TRBD2 covers 14 bases. CDR3 size: 18 residues. Germline V gene data show CDR1 as SGHRS and CDR2 as YFSETQ. V lost 4 bases and J lost 4; bases outside the gene matches: 7. In DNA form, the CDR3 reads TGCGCCAGCAGCATAACCGGGACTAGCGGGGGAGGGGCCAACGTCCTGACTTTC. Its translation is CASSITGTSGGGANVLTF.

The V gene is TRBV27, the J gene TRBJ2-1; D perhaps matches TRBD1 (5 bases). Germline V lookup: CDR1 MNHEY, CDR2 SMNVEV (reference sequence). V lost 6 bases to trimming and J lost 0 bases, with 15 bases between them. The CDR3 is 16 residues long. As DNA, the CDR3 is TGTGCCAGCAGCCCCGACAGCCTGAGCTCCTACAATGAGCAGTTCTTC. Translated: CASSPDSLSSYNEQFF.

As DNA, the CDR3 is TGTGCCAGCAGTGAATTCGTAGCTACCACAGATACGCAGTATTTT. It is translated as CASSEFVATTDTQYF. This sequence joins TRBV6-4 and TRBJ2-3; D is undetermined. V was pared by 3 bases and J by 2 bases, with 12 bases between. This CDR3 spans 15 amino acids. The germline gives CDR1 MRHNA, CDR2 SNTAGT.

This chain links TRBV18 with TRBJ2-5, with D maybe TRBD2 (6 bases). CDR1 is KGHSH, CDR2 LQKENI, per germline. Between the trimmed V and J ends, which lost 3 bases and 0 bases, there was a span of 17 bases. The CDR3 has 17 amino acids. This CDR3 reads CASSPQTGGGYQETQYF. The CDR3 nucleotides read TGTGCCAGCTCACCCCAAACAGGTGGGGGGTACCAAGAGACCCAGTACTTC.

J is TRBJ1-1 and V is TRBV5-4, with D possibly TRBD1 on 5 matching bases. Germline V CDR1 and CDR2: SGHNT, YYREEE (reference sequence). Deletions cut 7 bases from V and 1 base from J, with 14 bases between. This CDR3 has 14 residues. The CDR3 DNA reads as TGTGCCAGCGCCCAGGGTCGTGAGAACACTGAAGCTTTCTTT. The encoded protein is CASAQGRENTEAFF. The full variable domain, in which reference TRBV5-4 and TRBJ1-1 provide the parts outside the CDR3, is ETGVTQSPTHLIKTRGQQVTLRCSSQSGHNTVSWYQQALGQGPQFIFQYYREEENGRGNFPPRFSGLQFPNYSSELNVNALELDDSALYLCASAQGRENTEAFFGQGTRLTVV.

This chain joins TRBV9 and TRBJ1-5, with a possible D match to TRBD1 (5 bases). The V and J ends lost 2 bases and 0 bases respectively, with 9 bases between them. Germline V CDR1 and CDR2: SGDLS, YYNGEE. CDR3 length: 15 residues. CDR3: CASSVDSYSNQPQHF. CDR3 sequence (DNA): TGTGCCAGCAGCGTTGACAGCTATAGCAATCAGCCCCAGCATTTT.

V and J are TRBV5-1 and TRBJ2-3, with 8 bases lining up with TRBD2. From germline, CDR1 is SGHRS and CDR2 YFSETQ. The trim removed 4 bases at V and 5 bases at J, leaving 12 bases unmatched. The CDR3 loop spans 16 amino acids. The CDR3 spells CASSPGAAGVIDTQYF. For the CDR3, the DNA is TGCGCCAGCAGCCCCGGGGCAGCGGGAGTTATAGATACGCAGTATTTT.

The chain employs TRBV4-2 and TRBJ2-3; TRBD2 might be the D (7 bases). The CDR3 has 17 residues. Germline V gives CDR1 LGHNA, CDR2 YNFKEQ. With 0 bases removed from V and 4 bases from J, the gap between germline ends came to 17 bases. The CDR3 loop is CASSQDRSGGAADTQYF. The DNA of the CDR3 is TGTGCCAGCAGCCAAGATAGGTCGGGGGGCGCGGCAGATACGCAGTATTTT.

The V and J genes are TRBV4-1 and TRBJ2-5; 8 positions match TRBD2. With V trimmed by 5 bases and J by 2 bases, 4 bases remained unmatched. The length of the CDR3 is 14 residues. Germline lookup yields CDR1 MGHRA and CDR2 YSYEKL. In DNA form, the CDR3 reads TGCGCCAGCAGCTCACGGGGGGGTCAAGAGACCCAGTACTTC. It yields the protein CASSSRGGQETQYF.

The genes are TRBV27 and TRBJ2-1; TRBD2 matches at 7 bases. The length of the CDR3 is 15 residues. Germline V gene sequence: CDR1 MNHEY, CDR2 SMNVEV (reference sequence). V was clipped by 6 bases and J by 0 bases; unmatched bases: 5. This chain's CDR3 is CASRGGGSSYNEQFF. In DNA form, the CDR3 reads TGTGCCAGCAGGGGGGGAGGGTCCTCCTACAATGAGCAGTTCTTC.

The chain combines TRBV5-1 with TRBJ2-3, with 9 bases lining up with TRBD2. This CDR3 has 14 amino acids. Germline CDR1 reads SGHRS; CDR2 reads YFSETQ. Trimming removed 3 bases from V and 4 bases from J; junction bases left unmatched: 3. Here the CDR3 reads CASSYSGSSDTQYF. CDR3 DNA sequence: TGCGCCAGCAGCTATAGCGGGAGCTCAGATACGCAGTATTTT. Together with reference TRBV5-1 and TRBJ2-3, the CDR3 gives the full variable domain: KAGVTQTPRYLIKTRGQQVTLSCSPISGHRSVSWYQQTPGQGLQFLFEYFSETQRNKGNFPGRFSGRQFSNSRSEMNVSTLELGDSALYLCASSYSGSSDTQYFGPGTRLTVL.

This clone was seen once. The DNA of the CDR3 is TGTGCCAGCTCACCGCGGCAGGGAGGAGGAACTGAAGCTTTCTTT. Encoded protein: CASSPRQGGGTEAFF. V is TRBV18 and J is TRBJ1-1, with a possible D match to TRBD1 (5 bases). The germline V gene encodes CDR1 KGHSH and CDR2 LQKENI. Trimming cost V 3 bases and J 5 bases, with 16 bases left between them. This CDR3 region has 15 residues.

This clone appeared once. This sequence joins TRBV5-8 and TRBJ2-2; no reliable D call. CDR3 length: 14 residues. V dropped 4 bases and J dropped 4 bases, with 11 bases sitting between them. Germline V gene data show CDR1 as SGHTS and CDR2 as YDEGEE. Written as DNA, the CDR3 is TGTGCCAGCAGCCCCGGAGTCGGCACCGGGGAGCTGTTTTTT. Its translation is CASSPGVGTGELFF.

V gene TRBV3-1 (or the pseudogene TRBV3-2) combines with J gene TRBJ2-3; possible D gene TRBD2, 5 bases. Trimming took 4 bases from V and 4 from J, leaving 15 bases between them. The CDR3 is 15 residues long. In germline, CDR1 is LGHDT, CDR2 YNNKEL (reference sequence). The CDR3 loop is CASSRGVFGADTQYF. CDR3 DNA: TGTGCCAGCAGCCGAGGAGTTTTCGGGGCAGATACGCAGTATTTT.

This chain uses TRBV2 with TRBJ2-2; 11 positions agree with TRBD2. CDR3 length equals 14 residues. Germline CDR1 reads SNHLY; CDR2 reads FYNNEI. The junction had 4 bases not matched to a gene; V was cut back by 10 bases and J by 3 bases. The CDR3 nucleotides read TGTGCCATTCTAGCGGGAGGCGACACCGGGGAGCTGTTTTTT. It is translated as CAILAGGDTGELFF.